The 30 T cell receptor beta chains in this list originate from one sample, sequenced in a study of blood T cell repertoires in COVID-19 (dated by TCRdb to the early 2020s). Receptors were amplified or captured by the immunoSEQ multiplex PCR assay. This immuneACCESS table, as held by TCRdb, lists in-frame sequences with V and J called but not all clones. Of the missing ones, under half trace to an unresolved V gene in checked studies; the others have no known cause. The sample table lists 250,000 to 400,000 clones, around nine tenths of them with a count of one. The ten largest make up 4.5% to 5.5% of the sample. Material: PBMCs or T cells enriched from blood (not recorded which). These TCRs come from a man between 60 and 75 years old who had recovered from COVID-19.

The chain is built from TRBV19 and TRBJ2-7, with TRBD2 matching 7 bases. Germline V lookup: CDR1 LNHDA, CDR2 SQIVND (reference sequence). V shed 4 bases and J 4 bases; nucleotides not matched to a gene: 4. The CDR3 totals 13 residues. This chain's CDR3 is CASSKDGRYEQYF. In nucleotides, the CDR3 is TGTGCCAGTAGTAAGGACGGGAGGTACGAGCAGTACTTC.

This clone has only a few counts. The chain employs TRBV18 and TRBJ1-2; TRBD1 is a possible D gene (6 bases). CDR1 is KGHSH, CDR2 LQKENI, per germline. The CDR3 totals 15 residues. V dropped 3 bases and J dropped 3 bases, with 14 bases sitting between them. The CDR3 nucleotides are TGTGCCAGCTCACCGGACTCGGGGGGCTACTATGGCTACACCTTC. It yields the protein CASSPDSGGYYGYTF.

Comments on this clone: Other DNA sequences from this sample encode an identical CDR3 as well. J is TRBJ1-2 and V is TRBV3-1 (or the pseudogene TRBV3-2), with TRBD1 identical over 8 bases. Looked up from germline, CDR1 is LGHDT and CDR2 is YNNKEL (reference sequence). J gave up 3 bases and V 6 bases, and 3 bases lay outside the gene matches. The CDR3 length is 13 residues. CDR3 protein: CASSQDRDYGYTF. In DNA form, the CDR3 reads TGTGCCAGCAGTCAGGACAGGGACTATGGCTACACCTTC.

The chain carries TRBV21-1 and TRBJ2-4; the tabulated D call, TRBD1, remains unverified against the DNA. TRBV21-1 is marked as a pseudogene. The CDR3 has 15 residues. The CDR3 nucleotides read TGTGCCAGCAGCAAACCAGGGATGTCCAAAAACATTCAGTACTTC. It codes for CASSKPGMSKNIQYF.

The rearrangement uses TRBV30 and TRBJ1-3; 7 positions agree with TRBD1. The CDR3 is made up of 14 amino acids. Germline V gives CDR1 GTSNPN, CDR2 SVGIG (reference sequence). V was clipped by 5 bases and J by 2 bases; unmatched bases: 6. In DNA, the CDR3 is TGTGCCTGGGTCCCAGGGGGTACTGGAAACACCATATATTTT. Translating it yields CAWVPGGTGNTIYF.

The chain has TRBV19 and TRBJ2-1, with a weak D call TRBD1 (5 bases). The CDR3 runs to 14 residues. In germline, CDR1 is LNHDA, CDR2 SQIVND (reference sequence). Deletions cut 5 bases from V and 6 bases from J, with 14 bases between. The CDR3 DNA reads TGTGCCAGTAGTTCCTCTTACCAGGGCAATGAGCAGTTCTTC. Amino acids: CASSSSYQGNEQFF.

The J gene is TRBJ1-5, the V gene TRBV18, with 8 bases matching TRBD1. The CDR3 has 14 amino acids. V shed 2 bases, J shed 6 bases, and the junction held 3 bases outside the gene matches. Germline V gene lookup returns CDR1 KGHSH and CDR2 LQKENI. Written as DNA, the CDR3 is TGTGCCAGCTCACCAGGACAGGGTTTTCAGCCCCAGCATTTT. As protein: CASSPGQGFQPQHF.

The rearrangement uses TRBV4-1 and TRBJ2-1; perhaps TRBD2 as D (6 bases). Germline assignment: CDR1 MGHRA and CDR2 YSYEKL. The CDR3 runs to 17 residues. Trimming stripped 4 bases from V and 0 bases from J, with 16 bases between. The CDR3 DNA is TGCGCCAGCAGCCGTAGTGATAGCGGTAGCTCCTACAATGAGCAGTTCTTC. It yields the protein CASSRSDSGSSYNEQFF.

This chain connects TRBV5-1 to TRBJ1-4; 11 nucleotides match TRBD1. Germline V gene lookup returns CDR1 SGHRS and CDR2 YFSETQ. This CDR3 is 16 amino acids long. Losses at the gene ends were 1 base for V and 3 bases for J; bases not matched to a gene: 2. The CDR3 DNA reads as TGCGCCAGCAGCTTGTTGGGACAGGGGGCTAATGAAAAACTGTTTTTT. This codes for CASSLLGQGANEKLFF. The full variable domain, its missing parts supplied by reference TRBV5-1 and TRBJ1-4, is KAGVTQTPRYLIKTRGQQVTLSCSPISGHRSVSWYQQTPGQGLQFLFEYFSETQRNKGNFPGRFSGRQFSNSRSEMNVSTLELGDSALYLCASSLLGQGANEKLFFGSGTQLSVL.

V and J are TRBV5-3 and TRBJ1-3; TRBD1 might be the D (6 bases). TRBV5-3 has ORF status, its function being uncertain. V lost 4 bases, J lost 0 bases, and 14 bases lay in between. This CDR3 comprises 16 residues. The CDR3 loop reads CARSPRDTFSGNTIYF. Written as DNA, the CDR3 is TGTGCCAGAAGCCCCCGGGACACTTTCTCTGGAAACACCATATATTTT.

The chain links TRBV11-2 to TRBJ1-1; D gene unclear. Trimming took off 3 bases at V and 6 bases at J, with 5 bases between the two ends. There are 11 residues in the CDR3. The germline V gene encodes CDR1 SGHAT and CDR2 FQNNGV. The DNA of the CDR3 is TGTGCCAGCAGCTTGGCGGCTGAAGCTTTCTTT. Translating it yields CASSLAAEAFF.

The chain combines TRBV18 with TRBJ2-4; D ambiguous. Germline V gives CDR1 KGHSH, CDR2 LQKENI. The V end lost 6 bases, the J end lost 8 bases, and 8 bases lay between the germline ends. The CDR3 extends over 11 amino acids. CDR3: CASSRVDIQYF. The CDR3 region has the DNA TGTGCCAGCTCTCGAGTTGACATTCAGTACTTC.

J is TRBJ2-7 and V is TRBV11-3; 8 bases fit TRBD1. Germline loops: CDR1 SGHNT, CDR2 YENEEA. J was trimmed by 5 bases and V by 4 bases; bases with no gene match: 7. The CDR3 is 14 amino acids. This CDR3 is CASSYGTGLNEQYF. The CDR3 DNA reads as TGTGCCAGCAGCTATGGGACAGGATTAAACGAGCAGTACTTC.

V gene TRBV18 combines with J gene TRBJ2-7; 7 bases line up with TRBD1. Unmatched junction bases numbered 7, after V lost 8 bases and J lost 3 bases. The CDR3 contains 13 residues. Germline CDR1 KGHSH, CDR2 LQKENI. Here the CDR3 DNA reads TGTGCCAGCCGAGCCGGGACAGTCTACGAGCAGTACTTC. Translated, it gives CASRAGTVYEQYF.

The chain recombines TRBV10-3 with TRBJ1-1; maybe TRBD1 (5 bases). Germline V gene lookup returns CDR1 ENHRY and CDR2 SYGVKD. The length of the CDR3 is 15 residues. Trimming removed 2 bases at V and 0 bases at J, with 10 bases between. The CDR3 region has the DNA TGTGCCATCAGTGAGGTCACAGGTATGAACACTGAAGCTTTCTTT. As protein: CAISEVTGMNTEAFF.

The V and J genes are TRBV23-1 and TRBJ2-1; TRBD2 is a possible D gene (5 bases). TRBV23-1 is given ORF status, its function remaining uncertain. V lost 8 bases to trimming and J lost 3 bases, with 14 bases between them. This CDR3 is built from 14 residues. This CDR3 is CASERQDDYNEQFF. CDR3 coding DNA: TGCGCCAGCGAGCGGCAGGATGACTACAATGAGCAGTTCTTC.

The rearrangement uses TRBV5-4 and TRBJ2-5; 12 bases map to TRBD2. After removal of 3 bases from V and 1 base from J, the junction contained 1 base not matched to a gene. Germline V gene lookup returns CDR1 SGHNT and CDR2 YYREEE (reference sequence). The CDR3 spans 15 residues. The CDR3 reads CASSWTSGIQETQYF. CDR3 sequence (DNA): TGTGCCAGCAGCTGGACTAGCGGGATCCAAGAGACCCAGTACTTC. Looking up the rest from reference TRBV5-4 and TRBJ2-5 gives the full variable domain: ETGVTQSPTHLIKTRGQQVTLRCSSQSGHNTVSWYQQALGQGPQFIFQYYREEENGRGNFPPRFSGLQFPNYSSELNVNALELDDSALYLCASSWTSGIQETQYFGPGTRLLVL.

The V gene is TRBV11-3, the J gene TRBJ2-3, with a weak D call TRBD1 (6 bases). V lost 2 bases and J 1 base, leaving 10 bases between the germline ends. The CDR3 is 15 residues long. Per the germline V gene, CDR1 is SGHNT and CDR2 is YENEEA. Here the CDR3 reads CASSLNGGGTDTQYF. The CDR3 nucleotides are TGTGCCAGCAGCTTAAATGGGGGCGGCACAGATACGCAGTATTTT.

Written as DNA, the CDR3 is TGCGCCAGCAGCTTGGAAAATGGAGCCTACGAGCAGTACTTC. Protein product: CASSLENGAYEQYF. The chain recombines TRBV5-1 with TRBJ2-7; D unclear. The CDR3 loop spans 14 amino acids. The germline V gene has CDR1 SGHRS and CDR2 YFSETQ. Trimming removed 0 bases from V and 2 bases from J, with 9 bases in between. The full variable domain, its missing parts supplied by reference TRBV5-1 and TRBJ2-7, is KAGVTQTPRYLIKTRGQQVTLSCSPISGHRSVSWYQQTPGQGLQFLFEYFSETQRNKGNFPGRFSGRQFSNSRSEMNVSTLELGDSALYLCASSLENGAYEQYFGPGTRLTVT.

J is TRBJ2-7 and V is TRBV11-2, with 8 bases aligning to TRBD2. Germline V gene data show CDR1 as SGHAT and CDR2 as FQNNGV. V lost 4 bases, J lost 4 bases, and 9 bases stayed unmatched. This CDR3 contains 15 residues. The CDR3 spells CASSSLSGSGYEQYF. DNA of the CDR3: TGTGCCAGCAGCTCCCTAAGCGGGAGTGGGTACGAGCAGTACTTC.

The V gene is TRBV2, the J gene TRBJ2-4, with 8 bases aligning to TRBD1. V lost 6 bases to trimming and J lost 3 bases; unmatched junction nucleotides: 4. Germline V gene sequence: CDR1 SNHLY, CDR2 FYNNEI. This CDR3 spans 14 amino acids. DNA for the CDR3: TGTGCCAGCAGGGTACAGGGGGGCAAAAACATTCAGTACTTC. The encoded protein is CASRVQGGKNIQYF.

The chain couples TRBV5-1 to TRBJ1-1; 9 bases match TRBD1. There are 14 residues in the CDR3. The ends lost 4 bases at V and 7 bases at J; junction bases unmatched: 8. In germline, CDR1 is SGHRS, CDR2 YFSETQ. CDR3 region: CASSTTGGALEAFF. The CDR3 bases are TGCGCCAGCAGCACTACAGGGGGCGCCCTTGAAGCTTTCTTT.

The table lists this clone with a count of one. Other DNA sequences from this sample encode an identical CDR3 as well. This chain uses TRBV7-2 with TRBJ2-3; weak D call: TRBD1 (6 bases). Germline assignment: CDR1 SGHTA and CDR2 FQGNSA. This CDR3 region has 14 residues. Trimming cost V 1 base and J 4 bases, with 9 bases left between them. The CDR3 loop reads CASSLVQGADTQYF. The CDR3, as DNA: TGTGCCAGCAGCTTAGTACAGGGCGCAGATACGCAGTATTTT.

The chain employs TRBV19 and TRBJ1-1; 8 bases fit TRBD1. Germline V gene lookup returns CDR1 LNHDA and CDR2 SQIVND (reference sequence). There are 16 residues in the CDR3. J lost 1 base, V lost 5 bases, and 9 bases had no gene match. CDR3 bases: TGTGCCAGTAGTGTCGGACAGGGTGGTTGGAACACTGAAGCTTTCTTT. Protein: CASSVGQGGWNTEAFF.

This clone was counted a few times. This chain uses TRBV7-9 with TRBJ2-3; a weak D match, TRBD1 (6 bases). Germline V gene sequence: CDR1 SEHNR, CDR2 FQNEAQ (reference sequence). The CDR3 loop spans 13 amino acids. The V and J ends lost 3 bases and 6 bases respectively, with 10 bases between them. The CDR3 bases are TGTGCCAGCAGCTTGGGGGCGCGGGATACGCAGTATTTT. Encoded protein: CASSLGARDTQYF.

The chain uses TRBV2 and TRBJ2-2; D call uncertain. Looked up from germline, CDR1 is SNHLY and CDR2 is FYNNEI. CDR3 length: 11 residues. Trimming shortened V by 6 bases and J by 8 bases, and 7 bases separated the two germline ends. As DNA, the CDR3 is TGTGCCAGCAGGAGCCTGGGGGAGCTGTTTTTT. Translating it yields CASRSLGELFF.

V and J are TRBV28 and TRBJ2-2; 9 positions match TRBD1. Trimming cost V 5 bases and J 7 bases; bases outside gene matches: 14. The CDR3 is 17 residues long. CDR1 and CDR2 from the germline V gene are MDHEN and SYDVKM. CDR3 region: CASSPPMGQGIGGELFF. In DNA form, the CDR3 reads TGTGCCAGCAGTCCACCCATGGGACAGGGCATAGGCGGGGAGCTGTTTTTT.

The rearrangement joins TRBV18 to TRBJ1-1, with 8 nucleotides matching TRBD1. The CDR3 spans 15 residues. After removal of 3 bases from V and 0 bases from J, the junction contained 3 bases not matched to a gene. In germline, CDR1 is KGHSH, CDR2 LQKENI. As DNA, the CDR3 is TGTGCCAGCTCACCGGGACAGGAAATGAACACTGAAGCTTTCTTT. It translates to CASSPGQEMNTEAFF. Full variable domain (missing parts from reference TRBV18 and TRBJ1-1): NAGVMQNPRHLVRRRGQEARLRCSPMKGHSHVYWYRQLPEEGLKFMVYLQKENIIDESGMPKERFSAEFPKEGPSILRIQQVVRGDSAAYFCASSPGQEMNTEAFFGQGTRLTVV.

The chain is built from TRBV7-3 and TRBJ2-3, with D perhaps matching TRBD2 (5 bases). This CDR3 comprises 15 residues. V was pared by 1 base and J by 1 base, with 9 bases between. Germline values: CDR1 SGHTA, CDR2 FQGTGA. The CDR3 sequence is CASSLNAGGTDTQYF. CDR3 bases: TGTGCCAGCAGCTTAAACGCCGGGGGCACAGATACGCAGTATTTT.

This clone showed up just once. The V call is TRBV5-1, the J call TRBJ2-7; D may be TRBD1 (6 bases). The V end lost 2 bases, the J end lost 3 bases, and 12 bases lay between the germline ends. CDR1 is SGHRS and CDR2 is YFSETQ in the germline V gene. The CDR3 runs 14 residues. This CDR3 reads CASSFDRQVYEQYF. Written as DNA, the CDR3 is TGCGCCAGCAGCTTCGATCGACAGGTCTACGAGCAGTACTTC.